Presented here are 20 T cell receptor beta chains from one specimen sequenced in a study of T-cell memory formation after mild COVID-19. TCRdb reanalysed the 5' RACE reads using MiXCR and keeps one entry per CDR3 protein. The data show about 270,000 distinct CDR3 sequences, with roughly 15% seen just once and about 23% held by the top ten. The sequenced sample consisted of PBMCs or a T cell subset sorted from them (not recorded which). These receptors all stem from a man younger than 30 who had mild COVID-19 (a few samples of this study predate the infection). Cell type and time point are not known.

This clonotype was detected a few times. V is TRBV7-2 and J is TRBJ1-1; D uncertain. V lost 4 bases, J lost 3 bases, and 9 bases lay in between. Per the germline V gene, CDR1 is SGHTA and CDR2 is FQGNSA. This CDR3 is 13 amino acids long. CDR3 protein: CASSSRGYTEAFF. Written as DNA, the CDR3 is TGTGCCAGCAGCTCACGGGGTTACACTGAAGCTTTCTTT. The full variable domain, completed using reference TRBV7-2 and TRBJ1-1, is GAGVSQSPSNKVTEKGKDVELRCDPISGHTALYWYRQSLGQGLEFLIYFQGNSAPDKSGLPSDRFSAERTGGSVSTLTIQRTQQEDSAVYLCASSSRGYTEAFFGQGTRLTVV.

This clonotype has just a few counts. The chain links TRBV6-2 or TRBV6-3 to TRBJ2-2; TRBD2 might be the D (6 bases). This CDR3 is built from 16 residues. The germline V and J ends were trimmed by 2 bases and 6 bases, with 16 bases remaining between them. The germline gives CDR1 MNHEY, CDR2 SVGEGT. CDR3 DNA: TGTGCCAGCAGTTACGGGGTAGCGGTCACCCCCGGGGAGCTGTTTTTT. It translates to CASSYGVAVTPGELFF.

V is TRBV24-1 and J is TRBJ2-2, with a weak D call TRBD1 (5 bases). The CDR3 runs 12 residues. Between the trimmed V and J ends, which lost 9 bases and 9 bases, there was a span of 13 bases. Germline V gene data show CDR1 as KGHDR and CDR2 as SFDVKD. The CDR3 here is CATSGPHRELFF. In nucleotides, the CDR3 is TGTGCCACCTCAGGGCCTCACCGGGAGCTGTTTTTT.

This clonotype was seen only a few times. This chain links TRBV11-2 with TRBJ2-7; 7 bases are a match to TRBD1. The junction had 4 bases not matched to a gene; V was cut back by 0 bases and J by 2 bases. The germline V gene has CDR1 SGHAT and CDR2 FQNNGV. The CDR3 runs to 15 residues. CDR3 DNA: TGTGCCAGCAGCTTAGAACAGGGGTCCCCCTACGAGCAGTACGTC. Translation gives CASSLEQGSPYEQYV.

J is TRBJ2-3 and V is TRBV7-2; no firm D call. The CDR3 has 12 amino acids. The V and J ends lost 1 base and 10 bases respectively, with 9 bases between them. CDR1 is SGHTA, CDR2 FQGNSA, per germline. This CDR3 is CASSLGITAQYF. CDR3 nucleotide sequence: TGTGCCAGCAGCTTAGGGATAACGGCGCAGTATTTT.

The chain recombines TRBV24-1 with TRBJ2-1; 8 positions agree with TRBD1. Per the germline V gene, CDR1 is KGHDR and CDR2 is SFDVKD. Losses at the gene ends were 4 bases for V and 9 bases for J; bases not matched to a gene: 10. This CDR3 has 15 amino acids. The CDR3 DNA reads as TGTGCCACCAGTGAAGACGGACAGGGCCGGAGTGAGCAGTTCTTC. Translated: CATSEDGQGRSEQFF.

This clonotype was recorded once. The V gene is TRBV7-9, the J gene TRBJ1-5; no reliable D call. This CDR3 contains 14 residues. Germline loops: CDR1 SEHNR, CDR2 FQNEAQ (reference sequence). V lost 0 bases to trimming and J lost 6 bases, with 9 bases between them. The CDR3 spells CASSLAGQRQPQHF. CDR3 coding DNA: TGTGCCAGCAGCTTAGCGGGTCAGCGTCAGCCCCAGCATTTT.

This chain joins TRBV7-9 and TRBJ2-6; D perhaps matches TRBD2 (7 bases). Germline V gives CDR1 SEHNR, CDR2 FQNEAQ (reference sequence). This CDR3 spans 19 amino acids. V lost 1 base and J 0 bases, leaving 16 bases between the germline ends. The CDR3 DNA is TGTGCCAGCAGCTTAGGCCGGGGGGCCCTATCCTCTGGGGCCAACGTCCTGACTTTC. Protein product: CASSLGRGALSSGANVLTF.

The chain uses TRBV20-1 and TRBJ2-7, with D possibly being TRBD1 or TRBD2 (5 bases each). Trimming cost V 3 bases and J 3 bases, with 18 bases left between them. CDR1 and CDR2 from the germline V gene are DFQATT and SNEGSKA (reference sequence). This CDR3 comprises 15 residues. The CDR3 DNA is TGCAGTGCTAGCGCCCGGGGCGGTCCTCACTACGAGCAGTACGTC. It specifies CSASARGGPHYEQYV.

This clonotype was seen more than once but under ten times. V is TRBV9 and J is TRBJ2-3; D gene unclear. The CDR3 runs to 13 residues. From germline, CDR1 is SGDLS and CDR2 YYNGEE. V shed 0 bases and J shed 0 bases, with 2 bases lying between them. CDR3 sequence: CASSVESTDTQYF. The CDR3, as DNA: TGTGCCAGCAGCGTAGAGAGCACAGATACGCAGTATTTT.

V is TRBV18 and J is TRBJ2-7; 8 positions match TRBD1. CDR3 length: 16 residues. The germline V gene encodes CDR1 KGHSH and CDR2 LQKENI. V shed 3 bases, J shed 6 bases, and the junction held 13 bases outside the gene matches. CDR3 in amino acids: CASSPIDRGLIGEQYF. The CDR3 DNA follows: TGTGCCAGCTCACCTATCGACAGGGGATTGATCGGCGAGCAGTACTTC. Full variable domain (rest looked up from reference TRBV18 and TRBJ2-7): NAGVMQNPRHLVRRRGQEARLRCSPMKGHSHVYWYRQLPEEGLKFMVYLQKENIIDESGMPKERFSAEFPKEGPSILRIQQVVRGDSAAYFCASSPIDRGLIGEQYFGPGTRLTVT.

The table lists this clonotype with a few counts. V is TRBV28 and J is TRBJ2-7, with 7 bases aligning to TRBD1. In germline, CDR1 is MDHEN, CDR2 SYDVKM. CDR3 length: 14 residues. Trimming removed 6 bases from V and 5 bases from J; junction bases left unmatched: 10. The CDR3 region is CASSSNRGWDEQYV. The CDR3 nucleotides read TGTGCCAGCAGCTCTAACAGGGGATGGGACGAGCAGTACGTC.

This clonotype was counted a few times. The chain links TRBV5-1 to TRBJ1-1, with 9 nucleotides matching TRBD1. This CDR3 has 15 amino acids. The V and J ends lost 4 bases and 0 bases, in that order; junction bases with no gene match: 4. Germline CDR1 SGHRS, CDR2 YFSETQ. The CDR3 DNA is TGCGCCAGCAGCGCACAGGGGGCAGTGAACACTGAAGCTTTCTTT. This gives the protein CASSAQGAVNTEAFF.

The rearrangement links TRBV9 to TRBJ2-3; the D is unclear. This CDR3 contains 13 residues. V was trimmed by 4 bases and J by 6 bases, leaving 12 bases between them. Germline loops: CDR1 SGDLS, CDR2 YYNGEE. CDR3 region: CASSSSLSDTQYF. The CDR3 DNA follows: TGTGCCAGCAGCTCCTCACTGAGTGATACGCAGTATTTT.

This clonotype has a handful of counts. Here the CDR3 reads CASSPGTSSYGYTF. For the CDR3, the DNA is TGCGCCAGCAGCCCGGGTACGAGCTCTTATGGCTACACCTTC. This rearrangement joins TRBV5-1 to TRBJ1-2; D remains ambiguous. This CDR3 comprises 14 residues. Germline CDR1 and CDR2: SGHRS and YFSETQ. V gave up 4 bases and J gave up 5 bases, with 15 bases separating them.

V is TRBV7-8 and J is TRBJ2-5, with 10 positions matching TRBD2. Germline trimming cut 0 bases from V and 0 bases from J; bases unmatched to any gene: 4. The CDR3 is 17 amino acids. Looked up from germline, CDR1 is SGHVS and CDR2 is FQNEAQ. Here the CDR3 reads CASSLAFLAGDQETQYF. CDR3 DNA: TGTGCCAGCAGCTTAGCGTTTCTAGCGGGGGACCAAGAGACCCAGTACTTC.

CDR3 amino acids: CASGGTVSGNTIYF. The CDR3 DNA follows: TGTGCCAGCGGAGGCACGGTTTCTGGAAACACCATATATTTT. The V call is TRBV7-9, the J call TRBJ1-3; D gene ambiguous. The length of the CDR3 is 14 residues. Germline V gene sequence: CDR1 SEHNR, CDR2 FQNEAQ (reference sequence). V lost 8 bases to trimming and J lost 1 base, with 12 bases between them.

J is TRBJ1-3 and V is TRBV7-6; D call uncertain. Germline assignment: CDR1 SGHVS and CDR2 FNYEAQ. The CDR3 covers 12 residues. The V and J ends lost 6 bases and 10 bases respectively, with 13 bases between them. DNA of the CDR3: TGTGCCAGCAGTCCCGACCTAGGGACCATATATTTT. It is translated as CASSPDLGTIYF.

This clonotype was seen ten or more times. This rearrangement joins TRBV4-1 to TRBJ2-3, with D tentatively TRBD2 (5 bases). The CDR3 has 16 residues. Per germline, CDR1 MGHRA and CDR2 YSYEKL. Trimming took off 0 bases at V and 0 bases at J, with 10 bases between the two ends. As DNA, the CDR3 is TGCGCCAGCAGCCAAGAACAGCGGCCAAGCACAGATACGCAGTATTTT. Its protein is CASSQEQRPSTDTQYF.

The V call is TRBV4-2, the J call TRBJ1-3, with a weak D call TRBD1 (5 bases). The CDR3 contains 16 residues. The germline gives CDR1 LGHNA, CDR2 YNFKEQ. The V end was cut by 4 bases, the J end by 2 bases, with 15 bases between. The CDR3 reads CASSRGGRGAGNTIYF. The DNA for the CDR3 is TGTGCCAGCAGCCGCGGGGGTCGGGGGGCTGGAAACACCATATATTTT.